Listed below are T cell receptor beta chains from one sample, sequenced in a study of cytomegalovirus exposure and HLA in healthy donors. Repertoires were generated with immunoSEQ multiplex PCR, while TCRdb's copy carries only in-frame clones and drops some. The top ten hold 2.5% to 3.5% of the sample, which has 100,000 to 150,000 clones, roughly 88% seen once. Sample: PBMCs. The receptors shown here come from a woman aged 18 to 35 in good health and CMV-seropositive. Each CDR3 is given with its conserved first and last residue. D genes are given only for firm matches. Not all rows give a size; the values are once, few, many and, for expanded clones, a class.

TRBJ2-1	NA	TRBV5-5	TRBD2	TGTGCCAGCAGCTTGAGGGCCGGGCTAGCGGGGAATGAGCAGTTCTTC	CASSLRAGLAGNEQFF
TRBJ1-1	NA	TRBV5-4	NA	TGTGCCAGCGGATTTTTTTATGGGGCGAGCACTGAAGCTTTCTTT	CASGFFYGASTEAFF
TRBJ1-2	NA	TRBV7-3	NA	TGTGCCAGCAGCTTATATGGGGCGGAAGGCTACACCTTC	CASSLYGAEGYTF
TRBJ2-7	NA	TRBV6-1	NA	TGTGCCAGCAGTGAAATATTAAGGGAGCGACAGTACTTC	CASSEILRERQYF
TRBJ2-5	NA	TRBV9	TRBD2	TGTGCCAGCAGCGTAGTCGGGGGGGAGACCCAGTACTTC	CASSVVGGETQYF
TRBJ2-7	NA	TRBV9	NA	TGTGCCAGCAGCCGGGGGGGGGACAGCTCCTACGAGCAGTACTTC	CASSRGGDSSYEQYF
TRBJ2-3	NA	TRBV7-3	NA	TGTGCCAGCAGCCAGGCCCCAGGGAGCGGGGATACGCAGTATTTT	CASSQAPGSGDTQYF
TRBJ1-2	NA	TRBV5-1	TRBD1	TGCGCCAGCAGCTTGGAGGGACAGGGGGCCTATGGCTACACCTTC	CASSLEGQGAYGYTF
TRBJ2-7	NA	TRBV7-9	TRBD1	TGTGCCAGCAGCATGGACCGGGACAGGGGGCACGAGCAGTACTTC	CASSMDRDRGHEQYF
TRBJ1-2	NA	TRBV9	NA	TGTGCCAGCAGCGTAGGTCGGGGTAGCTACACCTTC	CASSVGRGSYTF
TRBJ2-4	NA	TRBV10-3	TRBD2	TGTGCCATCAGTGAGGAGACTAGCGGTAGAAACATTCAGTACTTC	CAISEETSGRNIQYF
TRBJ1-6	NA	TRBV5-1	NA	TGCGCCAGCAGCGGGGAACAGGGTTCGGGGCCACCCCTCCACTTT	CASSGEQGSGPPLHF
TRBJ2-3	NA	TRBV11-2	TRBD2	TGTGCCAGCAGCGTAACGGGGGGGCGGCAAGATACGCAGTATTTT	CASSVTGGRQDTQYF
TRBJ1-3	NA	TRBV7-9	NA	TGTGCCAGCAGCTTGGCGTACAGGGATGAAACCATATATTTT	CASSLAYRDETIYF
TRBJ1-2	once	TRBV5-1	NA	TGCGCCAGCAGCTTGGCTGACTATGGCTACACCTTC	CASSLADYGYTF
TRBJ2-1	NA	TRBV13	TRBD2	TGTGCCAGCAGTCTCTTACGGGGGGGCTACAATAAGCAGTTCTTC	CASSLLRGGYNKQFF
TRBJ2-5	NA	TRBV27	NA	TGTGCCAGCAGTTTGGGATACGAGGGGGTCCAAGAGACCCAGTACTTC	CASSLGYEGVQETQYF
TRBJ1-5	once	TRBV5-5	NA	TGTGCCAGCAGCTTGAGTCCAGGGCCGCGGAGCAATCAGCCCCAGCATTTT	CASSLSPGPRSNQPQHF
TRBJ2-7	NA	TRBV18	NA	TGTGCCAGCACCCAGTCCTACGAGCAGTACTTC	CASTQSYEQYF
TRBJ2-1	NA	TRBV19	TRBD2	TGTGCCAGTAGTATAGGTAGCGGGGGCCAATACAATGAGCAGTTCTTC	CASSIGSGGQYNEQFF
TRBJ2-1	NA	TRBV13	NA	TGTGCCAGCAGCCCCCCTATCGGGATTCAGTTCTTC	CASSPPIGIQFF
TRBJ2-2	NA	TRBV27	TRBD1	TGTGCCAGCAGTTTCGTGGGGACAGGGAACACCGGGGAGCTGTTTTTT	CASSFVGTGNTGELFF
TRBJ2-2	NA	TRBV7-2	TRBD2	TGTGCCAGCAGCCCGGGACTAGCGGGGGGGAACGGGGAGCTGTTTTTT	CASSPGLAGGNGELFF
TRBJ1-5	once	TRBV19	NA	TGTGCCAGTAGTATCTGGGACAAAAATCAGCCCCAGCATTTT	CASSIWDKNQPQHF
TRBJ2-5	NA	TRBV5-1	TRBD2	TGCGCCAGCAGCTTGGTGAACCGGGAGGGGGGAGGAGAGACCCAGTACTTC	CASSLVNREGGGETQYF
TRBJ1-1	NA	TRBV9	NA	TGTGCCAGCAGCTTATCCACAGGGACGGGCACTGAAGCTTTCTTT	CASSLSTGTGTEAFF
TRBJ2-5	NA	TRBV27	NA	TGTGCCACCGGCTTGGCAGGGCCAACAGGGGAGACCCAGTACTTC	CATGLAGPTGETQYF
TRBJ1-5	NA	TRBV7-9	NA	TGTTCCAGCAGCCATACAGGCGGGGGGTTGGTTCAGCCCCAGCATTTT	CSSSHTGGGLVQPQHF
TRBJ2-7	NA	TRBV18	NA	TGTGCCAGCTCACCGGACACAGGCCTCTCCTACGAGCAGTACTTC	CASSPDTGLSYEQYF
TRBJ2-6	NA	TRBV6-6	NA	TGTGCCAGCAGTTACTCCGGGGGGCCTGGGGCCAACGTCCTGACTTTC	CASSYSGGPGANVLTF
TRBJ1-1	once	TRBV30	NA	TGTGCCTGGAATTGGGGGGGAGAAGCTTTCTTT	CAWNWGGEAFF
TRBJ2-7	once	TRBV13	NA	TGTGCCAGCAGCTTACTCGCGGGGCAATACGAGCAGTACTTC	CASSLLAGQYEQYF
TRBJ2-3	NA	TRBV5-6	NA	TGTGCCAGCAGCCTGGAGTGGCAGGAGGAAAGCACAGATACGCAGTATTTT	CASSLEWQEESTDTQYF
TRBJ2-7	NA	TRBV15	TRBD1	TGTGCCACCAGCAGAGATTTGGGACAGGGGCGCGAGCAGTACTTC	CATSRDLGQGREQYF
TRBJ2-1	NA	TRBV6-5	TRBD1	TGTGCCAGCAGCCTCACAGGGGGCAATGAGCAGTTCTTC	CASSLTGGNEQFF
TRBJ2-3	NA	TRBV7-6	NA	TGTGCCAGCAGCTTAGCAGGACAGAATACGCAGTATTTT	CASSLAGQNTQYF
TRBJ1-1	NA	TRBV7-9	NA	TGTGCCAGCAGGGCTGGGTCGAGGACTGAAGCTTTCTTT	CASRAGSRTEAFF
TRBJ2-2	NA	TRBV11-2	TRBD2	TGTGCCAGCAGCCTCACTAGCGGGAACACCGGGGAGCTGTTTTTT	CASSLTSGNTGELFF
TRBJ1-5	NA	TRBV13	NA	TGTGCCAGCAGCTCCCGGACAAATAGCAATCAGCCCCAGCATTTT	CASSSRTNSNQPQHF
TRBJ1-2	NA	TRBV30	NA	TGTGCCGGAACAGGGACGAACTATGGCTACACCTTC	CAGTGTNYGYTF
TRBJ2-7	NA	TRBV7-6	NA	TGTGCCAGCAGCATTGCCGGGACAAATTACGAGCAGTACTTC	CASSIAGTNYEQYF
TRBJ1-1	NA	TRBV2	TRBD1	TGTGCCAGCAGTACGGGACAGGGTTCGCGAACTGGTGCTTTCTTT	CASSTGQGSRTGAFF